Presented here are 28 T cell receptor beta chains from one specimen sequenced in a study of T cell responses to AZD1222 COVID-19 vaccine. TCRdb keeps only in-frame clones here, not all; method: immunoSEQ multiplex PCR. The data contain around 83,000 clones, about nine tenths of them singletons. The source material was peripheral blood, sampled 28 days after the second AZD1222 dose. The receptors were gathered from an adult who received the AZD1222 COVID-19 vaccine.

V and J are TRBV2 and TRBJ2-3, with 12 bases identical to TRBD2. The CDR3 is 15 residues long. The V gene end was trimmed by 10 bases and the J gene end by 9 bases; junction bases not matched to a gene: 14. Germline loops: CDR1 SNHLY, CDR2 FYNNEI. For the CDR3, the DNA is TGTGCCATCGCGGACCTAGCGGGGGGGCTGGGAACGCAGTATTTT. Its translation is CAIADLAGGLGTQYF.

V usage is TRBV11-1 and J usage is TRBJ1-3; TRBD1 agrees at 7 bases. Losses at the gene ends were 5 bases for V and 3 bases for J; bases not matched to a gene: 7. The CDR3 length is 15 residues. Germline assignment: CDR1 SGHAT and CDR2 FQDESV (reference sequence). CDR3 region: CASSLDRADGNTIYF. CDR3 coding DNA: TGTGCCAGCAGCCTTGACAGGGCGGATGGAAACACCATATATTTT.

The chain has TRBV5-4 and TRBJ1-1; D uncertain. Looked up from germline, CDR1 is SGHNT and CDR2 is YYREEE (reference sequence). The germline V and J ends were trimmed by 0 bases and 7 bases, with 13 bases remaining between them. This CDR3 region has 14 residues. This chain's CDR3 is CASSLVGVLGEAFF. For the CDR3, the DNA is TGTGCCAGCAGCTTGGTCGGGGTACTGGGTGAAGCTTTCTTT.

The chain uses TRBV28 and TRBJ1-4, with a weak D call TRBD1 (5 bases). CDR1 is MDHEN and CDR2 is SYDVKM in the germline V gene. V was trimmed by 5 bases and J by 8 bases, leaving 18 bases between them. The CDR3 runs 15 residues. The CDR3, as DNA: TGTGCCAGCAGTCCCCTGGGCCAGGGAGGAGAAAAACTGTTTTTT. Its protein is CASSPLGQGGEKLFF.

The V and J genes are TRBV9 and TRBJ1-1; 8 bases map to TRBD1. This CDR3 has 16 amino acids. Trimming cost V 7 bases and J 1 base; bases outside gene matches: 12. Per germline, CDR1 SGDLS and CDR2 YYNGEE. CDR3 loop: CASSTGAGTSNTEAFF. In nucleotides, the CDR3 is TGTGCCAGCTCGACAGGGGCCGGGACTTCGAACACTGAAGCTTTCTTT.

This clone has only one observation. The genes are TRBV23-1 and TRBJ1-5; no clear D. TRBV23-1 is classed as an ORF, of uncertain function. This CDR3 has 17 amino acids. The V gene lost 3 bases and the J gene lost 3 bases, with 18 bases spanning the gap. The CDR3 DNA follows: TGCGCCAGCAGTCACATCAGGAAAGCAATCCCCAATCAGCCCCAGCATTTT. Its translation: CASSHIRKAIPNQPQHF.

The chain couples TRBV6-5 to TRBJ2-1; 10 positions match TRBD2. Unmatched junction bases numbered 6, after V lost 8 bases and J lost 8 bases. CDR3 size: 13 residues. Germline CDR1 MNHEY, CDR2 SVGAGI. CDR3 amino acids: CASLLAGIDEQFF. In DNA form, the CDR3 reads TGTGCCAGCCTACTAGCGGGGATCGATGAGCAGTTCTTC.

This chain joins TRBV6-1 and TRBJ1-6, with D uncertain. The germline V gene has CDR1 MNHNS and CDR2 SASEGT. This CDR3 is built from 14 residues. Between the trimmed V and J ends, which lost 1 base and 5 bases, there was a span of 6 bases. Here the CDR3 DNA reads TGTGCCAGCAGTGAAGGGGTTAATAATTCACCCCTCCACTTT. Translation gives CASSEGVNNSPLHF.

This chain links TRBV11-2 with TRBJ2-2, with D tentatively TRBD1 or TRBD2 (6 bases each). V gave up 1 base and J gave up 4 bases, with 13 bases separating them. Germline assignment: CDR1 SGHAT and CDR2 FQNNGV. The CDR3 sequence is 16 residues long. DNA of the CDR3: TGTGCCAGCAGCTTAGGATGGGGGGCAACCACCGGGGAGCTGTTTTTT. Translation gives CASSLGWGATTGELFF. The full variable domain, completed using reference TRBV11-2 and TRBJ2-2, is EAGVAQSPRYKIIEKRQSVAFWCNPISGHATLYWYQQILGQGPKLLIQFQNNGVVDDSQLPKDRFSAERLKGVDSTLKIQPAKLEDSAVYLCASSLGWGATTGELFFGEGSRLTVL.

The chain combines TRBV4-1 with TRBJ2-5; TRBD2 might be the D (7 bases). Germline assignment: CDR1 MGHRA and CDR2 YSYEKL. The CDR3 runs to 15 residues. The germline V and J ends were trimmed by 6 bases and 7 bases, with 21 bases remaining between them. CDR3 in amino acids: CASSPIGGLSGTQYF. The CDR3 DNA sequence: TGCGCCAGCAGTCCTATCGGGGGGCTTTCGGGGACCCAGTACTTC.

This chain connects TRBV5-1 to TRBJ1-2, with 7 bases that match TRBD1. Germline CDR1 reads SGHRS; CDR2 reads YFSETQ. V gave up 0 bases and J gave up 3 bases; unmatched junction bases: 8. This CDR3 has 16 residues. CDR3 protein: CASSLAGGTSDYGYTF. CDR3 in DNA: TGCGCCAGCAGCTTGGCAGGGGGGACAAGTGACTATGGCTACACCTTC. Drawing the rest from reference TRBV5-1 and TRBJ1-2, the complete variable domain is KAGVTQTPRYLIKTRGQQVTLSCSPISGHRSVSWYQQTPGQGLQFLFEYFSETQRNKGNFPGRFSGRQFSNSRSEMNVSTLELGDSALYLCASSLAGGTSDYGYTFGSGTRLTVV.

The CDR3 spells CASSEAGGGQPQHF. CDR3 bases: TGCGCCAGCAGTGAGGCAGGGGGGGGGCAGCCCCAGCATTTT. The rearrangement uses TRBV10-2 and TRBJ1-5, with TRBD1 matching 7 bases. The CDR3 runs to 14 residues. V lost 2 bases and J lost 7; bases outside the gene matches: 5. Germline loops: CDR1 WSHSY, CDR2 SAAADI.

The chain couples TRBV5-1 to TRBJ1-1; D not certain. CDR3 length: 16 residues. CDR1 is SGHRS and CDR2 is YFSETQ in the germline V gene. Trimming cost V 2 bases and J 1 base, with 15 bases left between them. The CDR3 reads CASSFEPGSTNTEAFF. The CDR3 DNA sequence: TGCGCCAGCAGCTTTGAACCCGGGAGTACGAACACTGAAGCTTTCTTT.

CDR3 residues: CASAHGTGGYNEQFF. CDR3 in DNA: TGTGCCAGCGCCCATGGGACAGGGGGCTACAATGAGCAGTTCTTC. The chain is built from TRBV18 and TRBJ2-1; 11 bases are a match to TRBD1. The CDR3 loop spans 15 amino acids. J lost 3 bases, V lost 8 bases, and 6 bases had no gene match. The V gene's germline CDR1 is KGHSH and CDR2 LQKENI. Looking up the rest from reference TRBV18 and TRBJ2-1 gives the full variable domain: NAGVMQNPRHLVRRRGQEARLRCSPMKGHSHVYWYRQLPEEGLKFMVYLQKENIIDESGMPKERFSAEFPKEGPSILRIQQVVRGDSAAYFCASAHGTGGYNEQFFGPGTRLTVL.

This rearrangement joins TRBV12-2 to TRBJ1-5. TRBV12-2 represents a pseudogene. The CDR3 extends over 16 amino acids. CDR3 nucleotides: TGTGCAAGTCGTGGGGGGGAGCTCCGGAGCAATCAGCCCCAGCATTTT. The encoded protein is CASRGGELRSNQPQHF.

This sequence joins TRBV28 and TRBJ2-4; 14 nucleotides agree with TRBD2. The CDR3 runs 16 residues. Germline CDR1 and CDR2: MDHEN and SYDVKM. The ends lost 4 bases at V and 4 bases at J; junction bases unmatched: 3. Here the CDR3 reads CASSSRTSGGKNIQYF. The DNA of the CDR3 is TGTGCCAGCAGTTCTAGGACTAGCGGGGGGAAAAACATTCAGTACTTC.

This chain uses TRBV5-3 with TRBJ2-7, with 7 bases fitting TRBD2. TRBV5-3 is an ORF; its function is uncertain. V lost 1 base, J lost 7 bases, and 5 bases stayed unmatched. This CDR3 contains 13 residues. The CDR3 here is CARSLSGLGEQYF. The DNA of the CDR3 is TGTGCCAGAAGCTTGTCTGGACTAGGGGAGCAGTACTTC.

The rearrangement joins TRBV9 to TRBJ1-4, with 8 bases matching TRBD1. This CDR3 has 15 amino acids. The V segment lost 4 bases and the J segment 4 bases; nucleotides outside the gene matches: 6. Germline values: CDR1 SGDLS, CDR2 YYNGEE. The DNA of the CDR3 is TGTGCCAGCAGCACCCGACAGGGGAATAATGAAAAACTGTTTTTT. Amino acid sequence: CASSTRQGNNEKLFF.

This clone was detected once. CDR3 loop: CASSFGGGPNTEAFF. CDR3 nucleotide sequence: TGTGCCAGCAGTTTTGGAGGCGGCCCAAACACTGAAGCTTTCTTT. The chain combines TRBV28 with TRBJ1-1; no definite D call. The V end was cut by 3 bases, the J end by 2 bases, with 13 bases between. CDR1 and CDR2 (germline): MDHEN, SYDVKM. This CDR3 is 15 amino acids long.

The CDR3 is CASSSRQVQETQYF. Written as DNA, the CDR3 is TGTGCCAGCAGCTCCCGACAGGTCCAAGAGACCCAGTACTTC. This chain connects TRBV5-4 to TRBJ2-5; perhaps TRBD1 as D (6 bases). With 3 bases removed from V and 1 base from J, the gap between germline ends came to 10 bases. Germline V gives CDR1 SGHNT, CDR2 YYREEE (reference sequence). The CDR3 is 14 amino acids.

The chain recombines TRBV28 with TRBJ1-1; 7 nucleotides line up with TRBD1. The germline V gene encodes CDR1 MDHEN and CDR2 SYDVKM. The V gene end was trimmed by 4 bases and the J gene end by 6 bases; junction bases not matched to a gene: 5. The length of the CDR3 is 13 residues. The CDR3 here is CASSSTGFPEAFF. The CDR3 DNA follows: TGTGCCAGCAGTTCGACAGGGTTCCCTGAAGCTTTCTTT.

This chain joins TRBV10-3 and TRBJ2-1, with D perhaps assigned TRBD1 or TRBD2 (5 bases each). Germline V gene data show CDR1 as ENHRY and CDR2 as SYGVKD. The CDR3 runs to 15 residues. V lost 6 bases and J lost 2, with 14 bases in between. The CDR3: CAISRDVQPYNEQFF. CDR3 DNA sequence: TGTGCCATCAGCCGGGACGTACAACCCTACAATGAGCAGTTCTTC.

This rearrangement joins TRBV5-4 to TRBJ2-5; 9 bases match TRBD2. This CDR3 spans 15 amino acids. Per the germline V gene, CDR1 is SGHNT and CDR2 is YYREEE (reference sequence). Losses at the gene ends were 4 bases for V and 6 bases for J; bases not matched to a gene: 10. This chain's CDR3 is CASSRTSGTSQTQYF. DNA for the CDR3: TGTGCCAGCAGCCGGACCTCCGGGACTAGCCAGACCCAGTACTTC.

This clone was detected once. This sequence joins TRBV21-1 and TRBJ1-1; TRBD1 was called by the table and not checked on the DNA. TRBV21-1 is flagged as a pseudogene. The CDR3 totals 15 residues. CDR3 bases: TGTGCCAGCAGCAAAGGGAGGGGACGGACAGGGGGAGCTTTCTTT. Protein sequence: CASSKGRGRTGGAFF.

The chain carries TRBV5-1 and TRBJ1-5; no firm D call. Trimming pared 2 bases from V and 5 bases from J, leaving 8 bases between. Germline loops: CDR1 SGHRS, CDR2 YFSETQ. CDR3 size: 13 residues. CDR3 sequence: CASSFTGDQPQHF. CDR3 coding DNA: TGCGCCAGCAGCTTCACCGGGGATCAGCCCCAGCATTTT.

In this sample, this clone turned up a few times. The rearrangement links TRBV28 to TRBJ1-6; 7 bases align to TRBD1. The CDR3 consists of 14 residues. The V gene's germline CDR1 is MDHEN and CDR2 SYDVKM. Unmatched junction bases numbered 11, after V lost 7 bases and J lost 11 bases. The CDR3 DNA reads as TGTGCCAGCATTCCGACACTTCAGGGGGCACCCCTCCACTTT. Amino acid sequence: CASIPTLQGAPLHF.

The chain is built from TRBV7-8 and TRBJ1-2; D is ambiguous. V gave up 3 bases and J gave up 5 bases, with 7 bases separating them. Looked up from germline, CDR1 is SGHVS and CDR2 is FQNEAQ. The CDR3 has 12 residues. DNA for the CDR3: TGTGCCAGCAGCTTTGTTGGGTATGGCTACACCTTC. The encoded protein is CASSFVGYGYTF. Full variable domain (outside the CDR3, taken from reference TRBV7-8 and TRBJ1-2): GAGVSQSPRYKVAKRGQDVALRCDPISGHVSLFWYQQALGQGPEFLTYFQNEAQLDKSGLPSDRFFAERPEGSVSTLKIQRTQQEDSAVYLCASSFVGYGYTFGSGTRLTVV.

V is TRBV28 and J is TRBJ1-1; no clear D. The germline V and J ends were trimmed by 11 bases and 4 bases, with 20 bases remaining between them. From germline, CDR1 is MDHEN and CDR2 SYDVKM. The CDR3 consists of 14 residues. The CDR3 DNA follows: TGTGCCTCCCAAACCCCCAATAGTGGCACTGAAGCTTTCTTT. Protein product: CASQTPNSGTEAFF.